This T cell receptor (beta chain) was captured in a study of T cell responses to AZD1222 COVID-19 vaccine. Libraries were prepared by immunoSEQ multiplex PCR; TCRdb keeps only in-frame clonotypes and omits some of them. This sample has approximately 110,000 clones; 85% to 90% occur once, and the top ten carry 7.7%. The germline V gene has CDR1 SGHRS and CDR2 YFSETQ. The V and J ends lost 7 bases and 9 bases respectively, with 17 bases between them. This CDR3 contains 13 residues. The origin of this receptor is an adult in good health. Sequencing was performed on peripheral blood, taken on day 0 of AZD1222 vaccination. The chain links TRBV5-1 to TRBJ2-4, with D perhaps given as TRBD1 or TRBD2 (6 bases each). This CDR3 is CASGGGPAGIQYF. CDR3 coding DNA: TGCGCCAGCGGAGGGGGACCCGCGGGCATTCAGTACTTC.